The text below deals with one T cell receptor beta chain. Other nucleotide sequences from this sample produce the same CDR3. CDR1 is SGHDN, CDR2 FVKESK, per germline. The CDR3 spans 13 residues. Trimming removed 1 base at V and 6 bases at J, with 10 bases between. The data were produced by immunoSEQ multiplex PCR, yet TCRdb's version contains in-frame clones alone and is incomplete. The sample includes about 680,000 clones, 72% seen only once; the top ten take approximately 2%. This specimen comes from a study of shared clonotypes between healthy human individuals. This rearrangement joins TRBV14 to TRBJ2-7; possibly TRBD2 for D (5 bases). The specimen sequenced was memory CD4+ T cells sorted from blood. Subset described: CD45RA-negative fraction. This clonotype was sampled from a woman in her 30s in good health. The CDR3 protein is CASSQAGVSEQYF. In DNA, the CDR3 is TGTGCCAGCAGCCAAGCCGGGGTGAGCGAGCAGTACTTC. The entire variable domain, with the rest obtained from reference TRBV14 and TRBJ2-7, is as follows: EAGVTQFPSHSVIEKGQTVTLRCDPISGHDNLYWYRRVMGKEIKFLLHFVKESKQDESGMPNNRFLAERTGGTYSTLKVQPAELEDSGVYFCASSQAGVSEQYFGPGTRLTVT.